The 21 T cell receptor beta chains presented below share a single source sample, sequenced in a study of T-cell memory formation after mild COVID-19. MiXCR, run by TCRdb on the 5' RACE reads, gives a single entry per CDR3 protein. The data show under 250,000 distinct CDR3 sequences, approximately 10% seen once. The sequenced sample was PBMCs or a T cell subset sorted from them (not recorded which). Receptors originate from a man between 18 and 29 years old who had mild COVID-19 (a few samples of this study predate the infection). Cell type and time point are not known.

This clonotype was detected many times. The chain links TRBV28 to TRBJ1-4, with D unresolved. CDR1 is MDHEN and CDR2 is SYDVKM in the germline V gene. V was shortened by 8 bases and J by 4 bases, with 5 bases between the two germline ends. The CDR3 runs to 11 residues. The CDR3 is CASLGNEKLFF. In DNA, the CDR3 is TGTGCCAGCCTGGGTAATGAAAAACTGTTTTTT.

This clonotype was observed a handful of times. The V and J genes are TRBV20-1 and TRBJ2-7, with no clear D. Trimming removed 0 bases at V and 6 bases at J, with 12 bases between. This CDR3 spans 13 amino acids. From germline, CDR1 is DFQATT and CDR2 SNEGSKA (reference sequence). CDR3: CSARDFTKVEQYF. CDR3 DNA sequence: TGCAGTGCTAGAGATTTCACCAAGGTCGAGCAGTACTTC.

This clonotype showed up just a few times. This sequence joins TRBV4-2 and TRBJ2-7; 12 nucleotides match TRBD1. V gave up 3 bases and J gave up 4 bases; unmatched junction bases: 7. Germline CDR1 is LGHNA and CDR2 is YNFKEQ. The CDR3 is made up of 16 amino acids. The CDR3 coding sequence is TGTGCCAGCAGCCAGGGGCCGGGACAGGGGGCTTACGAGCAGTACGTC. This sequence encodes CASSQGPGQGAYEQYV.

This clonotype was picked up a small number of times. CDR3 sequence (DNA): TGTGCCAGCAGGACCCTGGGGTCAGGGAGCACCGGGGAGCTGTTTTTT. Protein: CASRTLGSGSTGELFF. The V gene is TRBV12-3 or TRBV12-4, the J gene TRBJ2-2; D may match TRBD1 or TRBD2 (5 bases each). The V end lost 6 bases, the J end lost 4 bases, and 18 bases lay between the germline ends. The CDR3 runs 16 residues.

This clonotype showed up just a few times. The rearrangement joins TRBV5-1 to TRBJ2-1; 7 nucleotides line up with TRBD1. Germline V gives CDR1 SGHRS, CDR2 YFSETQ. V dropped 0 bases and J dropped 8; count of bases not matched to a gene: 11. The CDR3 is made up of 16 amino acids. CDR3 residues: CASSLGTGQGDDEQFF. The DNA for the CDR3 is TGCGCCAGCAGCTTGGGTACAGGGCAGGGGGACGATGAGCAGTTCTTC.

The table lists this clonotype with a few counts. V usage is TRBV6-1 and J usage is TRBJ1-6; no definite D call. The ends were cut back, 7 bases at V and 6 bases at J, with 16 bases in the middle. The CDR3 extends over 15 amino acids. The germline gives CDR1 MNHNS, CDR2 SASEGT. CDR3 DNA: TGTGCCAGCACGACTACCCCCGATTTTAATTCACCCCTCCACTTT. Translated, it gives CASTTTPDFNSPLHF.

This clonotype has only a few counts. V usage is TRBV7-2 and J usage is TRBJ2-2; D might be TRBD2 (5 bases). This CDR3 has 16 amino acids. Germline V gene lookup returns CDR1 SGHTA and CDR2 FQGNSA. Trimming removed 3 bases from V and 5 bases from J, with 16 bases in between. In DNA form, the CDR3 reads TGTGCCAGCAGCTTTCAAGCTCTAGCCCCTACCGGGGAGCTGTTTTTT. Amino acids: CASSFQALAPTGELFF.

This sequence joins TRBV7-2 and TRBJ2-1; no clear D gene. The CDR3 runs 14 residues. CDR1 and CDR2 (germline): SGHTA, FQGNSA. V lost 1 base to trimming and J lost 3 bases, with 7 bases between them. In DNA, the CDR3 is TGTGCCAGCAGCTTAGGGATACTCTACAATGAGCAGTTCTTC. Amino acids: CASSLGILYNEQFF. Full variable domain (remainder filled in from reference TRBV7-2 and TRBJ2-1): GAGVSQSPSNKVTEKGKDVELRCDPISGHTALYWYRQSLGQGLEFLIYFQGNSAPDKSGLPSDRFSAERTGGSVSTLTIQRTQQEDSAVYLCASSLGILYNEQFFGPGTRLTVL.

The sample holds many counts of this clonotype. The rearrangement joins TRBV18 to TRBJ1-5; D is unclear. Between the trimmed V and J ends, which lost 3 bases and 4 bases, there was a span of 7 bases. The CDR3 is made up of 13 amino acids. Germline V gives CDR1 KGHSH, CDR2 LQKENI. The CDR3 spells CASSPSDNQPQHF. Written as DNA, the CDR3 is TGTGCCAGCTCACCCTCGGATAATCAGCCCCAGCATTTT.

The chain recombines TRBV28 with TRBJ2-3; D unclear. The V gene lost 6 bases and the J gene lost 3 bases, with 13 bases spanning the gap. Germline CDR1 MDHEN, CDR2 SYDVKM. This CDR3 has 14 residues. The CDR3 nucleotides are TGTGCCAGCAGCTTTAGAGACCGGACAGATACGCAGTATTTT. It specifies CASSFRDRTDTQYF.

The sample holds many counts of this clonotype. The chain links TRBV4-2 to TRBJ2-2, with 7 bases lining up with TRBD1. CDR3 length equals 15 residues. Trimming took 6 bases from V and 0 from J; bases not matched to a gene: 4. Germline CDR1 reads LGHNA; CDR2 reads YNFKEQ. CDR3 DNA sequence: TGTGCCAGCAGTAGACAGGGCTCGAACACCGGGGAGCTGTTTTTT. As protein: CASSRQGSNTGELFF.

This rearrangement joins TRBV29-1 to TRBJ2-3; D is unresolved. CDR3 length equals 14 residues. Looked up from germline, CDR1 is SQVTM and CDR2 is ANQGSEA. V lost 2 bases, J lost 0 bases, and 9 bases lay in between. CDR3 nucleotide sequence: TGCAGCGTTGAATCTAGATCTAGCACAGATACGCAGTATTTT. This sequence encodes CSVESRSSTDTQYF.

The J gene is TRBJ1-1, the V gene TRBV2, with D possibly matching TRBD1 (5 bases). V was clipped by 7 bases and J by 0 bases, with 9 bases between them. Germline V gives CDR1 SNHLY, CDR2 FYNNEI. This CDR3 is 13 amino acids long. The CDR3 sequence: CASIGEMNTEAFF. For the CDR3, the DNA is TGTGCCAGCATAGGGGAGATGAACACTGAAGCTTTCTTT.

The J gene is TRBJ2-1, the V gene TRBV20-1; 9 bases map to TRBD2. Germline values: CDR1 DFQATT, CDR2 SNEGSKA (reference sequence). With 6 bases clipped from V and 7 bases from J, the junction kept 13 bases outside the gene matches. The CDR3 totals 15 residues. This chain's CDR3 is CSARPIAGVRNEQFF. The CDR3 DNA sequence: TGCAGTGCCCGCCCGATAGCGGGGGTGAGGAATGAGCAGTTCTTC.

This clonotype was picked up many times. Here the CDR3 reads CASTWGQLQETQYF. CDR3 nucleotide sequence: TGTGCCAGCACCTGGGGACAGCTACAAGAGACCCAGTACTTC. The chain is built from TRBV7-6 and TRBJ2-5; 7 bases align to TRBD1. CDR1 is SGHVS and CDR2 is FNYEAQ in the germline V gene. Trimming removed 7 bases from V and 2 bases from J; junction bases left unmatched: 7. This CDR3 region has 14 residues.

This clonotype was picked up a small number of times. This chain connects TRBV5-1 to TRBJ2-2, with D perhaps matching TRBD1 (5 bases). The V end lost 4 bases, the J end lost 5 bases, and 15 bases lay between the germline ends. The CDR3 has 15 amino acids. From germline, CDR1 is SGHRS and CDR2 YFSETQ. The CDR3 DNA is TGCGCCAGCAGCCAAATAGGGGCGAGGACCGGGGAGCTGTTTTTT. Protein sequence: CASSQIGARTGELFF.

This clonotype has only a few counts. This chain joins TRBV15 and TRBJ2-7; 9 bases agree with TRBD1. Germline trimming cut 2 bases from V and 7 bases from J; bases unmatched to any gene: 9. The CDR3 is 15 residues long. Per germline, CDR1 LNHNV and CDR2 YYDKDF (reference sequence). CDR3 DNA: TGTGCCACCAGCAGACCCGGACAGGGGTTAGGAGAGCAGTACTTC. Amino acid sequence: CATSRPGQGLGEQYF.

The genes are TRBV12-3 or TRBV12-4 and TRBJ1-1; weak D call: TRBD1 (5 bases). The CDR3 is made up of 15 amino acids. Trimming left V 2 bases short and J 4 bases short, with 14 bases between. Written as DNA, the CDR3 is TGTGCCAGCAGTTTAAGTGGGGCCCGGGGCACTGAAGCTTTCTTT. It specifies CASSLSGARGTEAFF.

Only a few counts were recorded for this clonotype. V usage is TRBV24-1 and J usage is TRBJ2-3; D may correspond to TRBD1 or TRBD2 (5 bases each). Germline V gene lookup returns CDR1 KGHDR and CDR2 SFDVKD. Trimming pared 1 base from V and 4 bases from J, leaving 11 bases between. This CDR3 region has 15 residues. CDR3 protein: CATSDFSGPSDTQYF. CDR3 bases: TGTGCCACCAGTGATTTCTCGGGGCCATCAGATACGCAGTATTTT.

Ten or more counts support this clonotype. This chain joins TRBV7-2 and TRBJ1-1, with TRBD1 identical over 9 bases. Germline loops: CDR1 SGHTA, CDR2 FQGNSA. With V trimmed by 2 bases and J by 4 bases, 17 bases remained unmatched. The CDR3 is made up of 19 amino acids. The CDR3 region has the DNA TGTGCCAGCAGCTTATCCTCACCGTCCGGGACAGGGTATGGCACTGAAGCTTTCTTT. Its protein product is CASSLSSPSGTGYGTEAFF.

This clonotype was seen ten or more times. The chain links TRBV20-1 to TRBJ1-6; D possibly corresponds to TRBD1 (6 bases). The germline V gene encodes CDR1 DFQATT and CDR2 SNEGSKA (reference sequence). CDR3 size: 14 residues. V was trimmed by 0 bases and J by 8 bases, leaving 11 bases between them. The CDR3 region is CSARERQADSPLHF. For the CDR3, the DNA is TGCAGTGCTAGAGAAAGACAGGCGGATTCACCCCTCCACTTT.